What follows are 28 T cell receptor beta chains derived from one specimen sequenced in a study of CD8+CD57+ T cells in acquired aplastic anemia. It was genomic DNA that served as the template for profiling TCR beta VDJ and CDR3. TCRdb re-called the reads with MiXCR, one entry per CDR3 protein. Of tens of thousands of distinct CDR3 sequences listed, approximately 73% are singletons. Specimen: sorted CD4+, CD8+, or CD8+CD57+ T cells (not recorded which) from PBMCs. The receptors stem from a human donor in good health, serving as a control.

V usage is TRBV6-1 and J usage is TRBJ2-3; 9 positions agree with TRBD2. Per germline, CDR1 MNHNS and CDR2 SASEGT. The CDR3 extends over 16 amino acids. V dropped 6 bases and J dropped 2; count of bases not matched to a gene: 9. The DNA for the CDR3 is TGTGCCAGCAGGAATATAGCGGGGGCCCTCACAGATACGCAGTATTTT. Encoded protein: CASRNIAGALTDTQYF.

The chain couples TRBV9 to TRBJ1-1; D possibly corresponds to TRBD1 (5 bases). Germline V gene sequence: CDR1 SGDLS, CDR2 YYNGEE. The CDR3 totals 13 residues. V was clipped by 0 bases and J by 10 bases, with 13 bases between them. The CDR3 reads CASSVAQDTGAFF. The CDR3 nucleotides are TGTGCCAGCAGCGTAGCCCAGGACACCGGAGCTTTCTTT. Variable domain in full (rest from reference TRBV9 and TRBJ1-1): DSGVTQTPKHLITATGQRVTLRCSPRSGDLSVYWYQQSLDQGLQFLIQYYNGEERAKGNILERFSAQQFPDLHSELNLSSLELGDSALYFCASSVAQDTGAFFGQGTRLTVV.

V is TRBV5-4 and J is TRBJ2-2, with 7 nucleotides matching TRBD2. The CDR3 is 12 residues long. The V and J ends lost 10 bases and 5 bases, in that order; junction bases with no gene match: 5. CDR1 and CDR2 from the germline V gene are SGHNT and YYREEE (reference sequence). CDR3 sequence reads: CAGRGVTGELFF. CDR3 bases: TGTGCCGGCCGGGGGGTGACCGGGGAGCTGTTTTTT.

Written as DNA, the CDR3 is TGCGCCAGCAGCCAAGATCCTACTGAGACCCAGTACTTC. As protein: CASSQDPTETQYF. The chain joins TRBV4-3 to TRBJ2-5; D gene unclear. V shed 0 bases and J shed 5 bases, with 7 bases lying between them. CDR3 length: 13 residues. Germline-derived CDR1 and CDR2 are LGHNA and YSLEER.

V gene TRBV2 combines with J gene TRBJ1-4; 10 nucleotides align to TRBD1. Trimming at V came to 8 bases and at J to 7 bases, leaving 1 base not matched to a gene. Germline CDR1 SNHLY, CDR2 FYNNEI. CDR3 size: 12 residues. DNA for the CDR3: TGTGCCAGCGGGACAGGGGCTGAAAAACTGTTTTTT. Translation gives CASGTGAEKLFF.

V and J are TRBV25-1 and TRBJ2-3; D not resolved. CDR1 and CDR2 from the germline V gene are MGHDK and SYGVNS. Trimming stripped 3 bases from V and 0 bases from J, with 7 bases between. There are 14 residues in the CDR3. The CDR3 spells CASSEWFSTDTQYF. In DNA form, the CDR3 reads TGTGCCAGCAGTGAGTGGTTTAGCACAGATACGCAGTATTTT.

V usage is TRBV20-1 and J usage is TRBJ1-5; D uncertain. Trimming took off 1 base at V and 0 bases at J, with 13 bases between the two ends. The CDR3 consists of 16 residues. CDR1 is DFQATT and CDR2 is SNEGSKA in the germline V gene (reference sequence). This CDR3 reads CSARGQTRISNQPQHF. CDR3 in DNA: TGCAGTGCTAGAGGTCAGACGAGGATTAGCAATCAGCCCCAGCATTTT.

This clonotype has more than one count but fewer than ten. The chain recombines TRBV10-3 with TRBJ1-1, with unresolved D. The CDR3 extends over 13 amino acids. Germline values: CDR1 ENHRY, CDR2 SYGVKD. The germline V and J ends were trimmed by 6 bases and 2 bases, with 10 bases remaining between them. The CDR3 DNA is TGTGCCATCAGCATGGTGGGTAACACTGAAGCTTTCTTT. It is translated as CAISMVGNTEAFF.

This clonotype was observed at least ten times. CDR3 DNA sequence: TGTGCCAGCAGCCAAGAATACGAGACCCAGTACTTC. This encodes CASSQEYETQYF. V gene TRBV14 combines with J gene TRBJ2-5; the D is unclear. Germline CDR1 SGHDN, CDR2 FVKESK. The CDR3 contains 12 residues. V was clipped by 0 bases and J by 5 bases, with 4 bases between them.

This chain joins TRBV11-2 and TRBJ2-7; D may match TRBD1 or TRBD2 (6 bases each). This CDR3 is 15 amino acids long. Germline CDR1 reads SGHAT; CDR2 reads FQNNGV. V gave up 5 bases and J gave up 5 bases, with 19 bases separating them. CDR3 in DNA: TGTGCCAGCAGCGGACCCGGGGGCCCTGCCCACGAGCAGTACTTC. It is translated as CASSGPGGPAHEQYF. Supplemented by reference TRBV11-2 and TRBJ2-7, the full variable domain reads EAGVAQSPRYKIIEKRQSVAFWCNPISGHATLYWYQQILGQGPKLLIQFQNNGVVDDSQLPKDRFSAERLKGVDSTLKIQPAKLEDSAVYLCASSGPGGPAHEQYFGPGTRLTVT.

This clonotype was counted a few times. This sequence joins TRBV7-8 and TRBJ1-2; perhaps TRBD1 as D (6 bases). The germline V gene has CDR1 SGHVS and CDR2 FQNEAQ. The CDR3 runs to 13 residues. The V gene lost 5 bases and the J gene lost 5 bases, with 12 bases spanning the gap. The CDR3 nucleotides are TGTGCCAGCAGCCCGACCAGGGGTTATGGCTACACCTTC. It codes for CASSPTRGYGYTF. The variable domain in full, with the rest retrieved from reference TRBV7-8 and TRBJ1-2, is GAGVSQSPRYKVAKRGQDVALRCDPISGHVSLFWYQQALGQGPEFLTYFQNEAQLDKSGLPSDRFFAERPEGSVSTLKIQRTQQEDSAVYLCASSPTRGYGYTFGSGTRLTVV.

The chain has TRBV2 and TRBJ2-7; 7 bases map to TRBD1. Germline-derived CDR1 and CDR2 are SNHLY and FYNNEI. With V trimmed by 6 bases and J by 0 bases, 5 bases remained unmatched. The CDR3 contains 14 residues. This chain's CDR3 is CASRSGTASYEQYF. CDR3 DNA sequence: TGTGCCAGCAGATCCGGGACAGCCTCCTACGAGCAGTACTTC.

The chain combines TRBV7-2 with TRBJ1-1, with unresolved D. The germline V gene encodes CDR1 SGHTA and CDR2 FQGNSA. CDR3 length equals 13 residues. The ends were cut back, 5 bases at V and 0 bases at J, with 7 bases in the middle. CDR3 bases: TGTGCCAGCAGCGCTTATATGAACACTGAAGCTTTCTTT. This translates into CASSAYMNTEAFF.

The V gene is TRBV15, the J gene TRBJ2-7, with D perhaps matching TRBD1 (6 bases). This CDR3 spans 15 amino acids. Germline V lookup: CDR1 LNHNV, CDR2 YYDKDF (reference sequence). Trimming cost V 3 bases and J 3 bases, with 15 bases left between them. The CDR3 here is CATSRGRGISYEQYF. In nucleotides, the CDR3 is TGTGCCACCAGCAGGGGCAGGGGTATTAGCTACGAGCAGTACTTC.

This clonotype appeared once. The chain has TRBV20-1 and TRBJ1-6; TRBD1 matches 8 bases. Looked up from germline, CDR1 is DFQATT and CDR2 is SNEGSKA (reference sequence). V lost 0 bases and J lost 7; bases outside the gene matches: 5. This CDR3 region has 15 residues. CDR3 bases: TGCAGTGCTAGAGATCCGGGACAGGACAATTCACCCCTCCACTTT. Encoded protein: CSARDPGQDNSPLHF.

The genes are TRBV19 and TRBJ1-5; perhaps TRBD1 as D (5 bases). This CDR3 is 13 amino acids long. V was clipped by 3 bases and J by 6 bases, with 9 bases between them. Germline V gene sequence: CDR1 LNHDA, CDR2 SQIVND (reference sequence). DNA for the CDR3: TGTGCCAGTAGTATCGGAGACAGTCAGCCCCAGCATTTT. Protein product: CASSIGDSQPQHF. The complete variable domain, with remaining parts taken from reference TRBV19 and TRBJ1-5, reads DGGITQSPKYLFRKEGQNVTLSCEQNLNHDAMYWYRQDPGQGLRLIYYSQIVNDFQKGDIAEGYSVSREKKESFPLTVTSAQKNPTAFYLCASSIGDSQPQHFGDGTRLSIL.

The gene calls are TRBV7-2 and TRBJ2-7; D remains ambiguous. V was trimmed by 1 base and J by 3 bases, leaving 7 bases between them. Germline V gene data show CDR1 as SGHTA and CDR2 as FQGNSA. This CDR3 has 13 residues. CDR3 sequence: CASSLGGNYEQYF. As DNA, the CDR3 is TGTGCCAGCAGCTTAGGGGGTAACTACGAGCAGTACTTC.

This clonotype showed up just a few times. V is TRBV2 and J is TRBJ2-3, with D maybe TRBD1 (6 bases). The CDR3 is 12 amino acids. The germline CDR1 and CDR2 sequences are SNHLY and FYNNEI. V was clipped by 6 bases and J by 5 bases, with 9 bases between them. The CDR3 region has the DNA TGTGCCAGCAGGGGGGCCGGAGATACGCAGTATTTT. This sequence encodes CASRGAGDTQYF. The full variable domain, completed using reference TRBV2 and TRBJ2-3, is EPEVTQTPSHQVTQMGQEVILRCVPISNHLYFYWYRQILGQKVEFLVSFYNNEISEKSEIFDDQFSVERPDGSNFTLKIRSTKLEDSAMYFCASRGAGDTQYFGPGTRLTVL.

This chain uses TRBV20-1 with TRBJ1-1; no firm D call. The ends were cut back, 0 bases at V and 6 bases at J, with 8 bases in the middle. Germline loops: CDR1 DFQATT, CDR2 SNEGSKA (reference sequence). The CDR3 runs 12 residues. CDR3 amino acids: CSARDATSEAFF. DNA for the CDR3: TGCAGTGCTAGAGACGCCACCTCTGAAGCTTTCTTT.

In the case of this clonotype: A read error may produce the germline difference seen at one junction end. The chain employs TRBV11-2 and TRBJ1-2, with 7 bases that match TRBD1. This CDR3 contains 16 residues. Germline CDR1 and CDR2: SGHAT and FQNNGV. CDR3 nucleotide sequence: TGTGCCGGCAGCCCCCTGAGGAGGGGGCGCGGCTATGGCTACACCTTC. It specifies CAGSPLRRGRGYGYTF.

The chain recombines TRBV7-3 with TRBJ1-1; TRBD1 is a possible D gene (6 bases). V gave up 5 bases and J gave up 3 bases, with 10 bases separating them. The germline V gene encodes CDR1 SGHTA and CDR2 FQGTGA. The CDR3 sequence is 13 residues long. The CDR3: CASSPTGYTEAFF. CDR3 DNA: TGTGCCAGCAGCCCGACAGGATACACTGAAGCTTTCTTT.

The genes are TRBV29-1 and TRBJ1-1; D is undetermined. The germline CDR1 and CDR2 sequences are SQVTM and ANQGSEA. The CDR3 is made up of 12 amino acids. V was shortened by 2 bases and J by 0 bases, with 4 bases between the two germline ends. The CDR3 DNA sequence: TGCAGCGTTGAATATTTGAACACTGAAGCTTTCTTT. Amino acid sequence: CSVEYLNTEAFF.

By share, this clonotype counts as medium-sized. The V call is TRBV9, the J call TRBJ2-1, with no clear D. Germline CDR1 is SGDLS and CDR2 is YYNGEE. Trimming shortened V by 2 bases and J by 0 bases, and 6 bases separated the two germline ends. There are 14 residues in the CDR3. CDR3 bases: TGTGCCAGCAGCGTCGAGAGCTCCTACAATGAGCAGTTCTTC. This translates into CASSVESSYNEQFF.

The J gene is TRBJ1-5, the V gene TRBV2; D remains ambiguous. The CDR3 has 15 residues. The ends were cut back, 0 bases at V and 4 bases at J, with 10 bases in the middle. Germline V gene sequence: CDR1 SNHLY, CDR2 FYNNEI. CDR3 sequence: CASSEAGDPNQPQHF. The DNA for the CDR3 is TGTGCCAGCAGTGAAGCGGGAGATCCTAATCAGCCCCAGCATTTT.

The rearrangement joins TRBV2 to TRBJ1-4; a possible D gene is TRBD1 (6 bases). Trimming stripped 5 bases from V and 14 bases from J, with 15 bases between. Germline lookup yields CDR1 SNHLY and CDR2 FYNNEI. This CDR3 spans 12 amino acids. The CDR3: CASSQTRQDLFF. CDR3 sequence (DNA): TGTGCCAGCAGTCAAACAAGACAGGATCTGTTTTTT.

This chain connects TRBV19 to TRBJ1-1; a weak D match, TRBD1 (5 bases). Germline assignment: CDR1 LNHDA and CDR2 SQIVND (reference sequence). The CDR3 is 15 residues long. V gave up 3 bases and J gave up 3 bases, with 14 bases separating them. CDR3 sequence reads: CASSIPGNGDTEAFF. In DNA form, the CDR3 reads TGTGCCAGTAGTATCCCAGGGAATGGCGACACTGAAGCTTTCTTT.

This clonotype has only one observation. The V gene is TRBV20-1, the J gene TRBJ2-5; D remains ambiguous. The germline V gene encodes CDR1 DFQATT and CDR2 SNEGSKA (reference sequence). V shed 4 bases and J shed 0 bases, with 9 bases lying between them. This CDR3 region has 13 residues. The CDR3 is CSAIGVNQETQYF. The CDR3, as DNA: TGCAGTGCTATTGGTGTAAACCAAGAGACCCAGTACTTC.

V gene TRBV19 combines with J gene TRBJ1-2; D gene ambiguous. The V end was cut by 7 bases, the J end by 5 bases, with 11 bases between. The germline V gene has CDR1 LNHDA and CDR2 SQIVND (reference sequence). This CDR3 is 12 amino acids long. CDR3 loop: CASTQGPYGYTF. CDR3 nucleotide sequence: TGTGCCAGTACCCAAGGCCCGTATGGCTACACCTTC.